This TCR beta chain was documented in a study of blood T cell repertoires in COVID-19. The wider study: COVID-19 samples from acute and convalescent phases originated in the United States, Italy and Spain. From T cells, B-cell-depleted T cells, or PBMCs came the material, which was cDNA or gDNA.

Participants were aged 18 to 89 years from 24 US areas. Participants' own reports of clinical history determined their cohort assignment. The method was immunoSEQ multiplex PCR; TCRdb's version includes in-frame clones alone and lacks a portion of them. The sample includes approximately 82,000 clones, around 89% seen only once; the top ten take more than 0.9%. The sample consisted of PBMCs or T cells enriched from blood (not recorded which). The sequence was collected from a woman in her forties or fifties with acute COVID-19.

This chain's CDR3 is CASSLMVGSNYGYTF. The CDR3 DNA follows: TGCGCCAGCAGCCTAATGGTAGGGAGCAACTATGGCTACACCTTC. This chain joins TRBV5-1 and TRBJ1-2; D gene unclear. The V end lost 4 bases, the J end lost 2 bases, and 15 bases lay between the germline ends. CDR3 length: 15 amino acids. CDR1 and CDR2 (germline): SGHRS, YFSETQ.